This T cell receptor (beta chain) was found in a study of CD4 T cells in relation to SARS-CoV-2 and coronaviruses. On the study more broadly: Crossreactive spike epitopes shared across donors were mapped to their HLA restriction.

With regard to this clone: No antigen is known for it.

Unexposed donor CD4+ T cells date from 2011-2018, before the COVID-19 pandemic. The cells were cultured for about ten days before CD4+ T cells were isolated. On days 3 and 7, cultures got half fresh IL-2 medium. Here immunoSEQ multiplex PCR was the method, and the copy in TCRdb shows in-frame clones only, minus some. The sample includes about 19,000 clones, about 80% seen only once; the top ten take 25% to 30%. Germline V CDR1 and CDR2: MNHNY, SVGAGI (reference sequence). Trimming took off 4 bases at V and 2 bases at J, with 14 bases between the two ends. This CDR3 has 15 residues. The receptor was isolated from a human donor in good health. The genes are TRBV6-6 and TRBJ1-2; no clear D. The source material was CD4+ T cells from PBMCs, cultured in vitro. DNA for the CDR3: TGTGCCAGCAGTTTTGAACAGAACCCCAACTATGGCTACACCTTC. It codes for CASSFEQNPNYGYTF.